The TCR beta chain under discussion was sequenced for a study of T cells in Graves' hyperthyroidism and ophthalmopathy. The investigators amplified TCR beta CDR3 regions from RNA transcripts. Primed by the HTBI set, a first-round RT-PCR was run on the TCR CDR3. Each CDR3 protein is one row after TCRdb ran MiXCR on the multiplex PCR reads. The repertoire has some 440,000 distinct CDR3 sequences, 15% to 18% of them found once; the top ten carry roughly 7.7%. V lost 4 bases, J lost 8 bases, and 17 bases lay in between. Germline lookup yields CDR1 MNHNS and CDR2 SASEGT. This CDR3 spans 14 amino acids. The authors deemed Graves' hyperthyroidism stable absent ophthalmopathy progression within 18 months. Lactation, pregnancy, other autoimmune disease or uncontrolled infection led to exclusion of patients. Fresh peripheral blood, approximately 10 ml, was the source of the PBMCs. The sample holds many counts of this clonotype. The antigen remains undetermined.

Findings and limits, study-wide: Most clonotypes expanded in thyroid above 0.001 were likewise present in blood.

The chain employs TRBV6-1 and TRBJ2-5, with TRBD2 as a possible D gene (7 bases). The origin of this receptor is a woman aged 18-29 years with Graves' hyperthyroidism. Input material: blood. CDR3 sequence: CASSGPGGGGTQYF. The CDR3 nucleotides are TGTGCCAGCAGTGGACCAGGTGGCGGGGGCACCCAGTACTTC.